Shown below are 6 T cell receptor beta chains from a single sample sequenced in a study of T cells after yellow fever vaccination. TCRdb called the 5' RACE reads again in MiXCR, with one record for every CDR3 protein. The sample carries a few hundred thousand distinct CDR3 sequences, about 4% recorded once. This material consisted of PBMCs, taken 5 days after the yellow fever booster vaccination. The receptors come from a man aged 18 to 29 who received the YFV17D yellow fever vaccine.

This clonotype has ten or more counts. The rearrangement uses TRBV20-1 and TRBJ2-3, with D perhaps assigned TRBD1 or TRBD2 (5 bases each). V was cut by 3 bases and J by 2 bases, with 9 bases left in between. This CDR3 contains 13 residues. Germline lookup yields CDR1 DFQATT and CDR2 SNEGSKA (reference sequence). CDR3 sequence (DNA): TGCAGTGCTAGCATCGGGGCCACAGATACGCAGTATTTT. Its protein product is CSASIGATDTQYF.

Turning to this clonotype: Likely a read error: the CDR3 ends without its conserved phenylalanine or tryptophan. The chain is built from TRBV4-3 and TRBJ1-5; D is possibly TRBD1 (5 bases). The CDR3 runs 15 residues. The germline V gene encodes CDR1 LGHNA and CDR2 YSLEER. The V and J ends lost 0 bases and 5 bases respectively, with 11 bases between them. DNA for the CDR3: TGCGCCAGCAGCCAAGACCTAGCAGGGTATCAGCCCCAGCATATT. Residues: CASSQDLAGYQPQHI.

This chain links TRBV12-3 or TRBV12-4 with TRBJ2-3, with D perhaps matching TRBD2 (7 bases). The CDR3 covers 16 residues. V was trimmed by 5 bases and J by 4 bases, leaving 19 bases between them. CDR3: CASSRGTTGGPDTQYF. CDR3 nucleotides: TGTGCCAGCAGTAGGGGGACTACCGGGGGTCCAGATACGCAGTATTTT.

This clonotype was counted ten times or more. This chain joins TRBV7-2 and TRBJ2-3, with D perhaps assigned TRBD1 or TRBD2 (5 bases each). The CDR3 has 14 residues. The V end lost 4 bases, the J end lost 0 bases, and 8 bases lay between the germline ends. The germline CDR1 and CDR2 sequences are SGHTA and FQGNSA. The CDR3 spells CASSSRGSTDTQYF. CDR3 nucleotide sequence: TGTGCCAGCAGCTCGAGGGGAAGCACAGATACGCAGTATTTT. The full variable domain, with the rest looked up from reference TRBV7-2 and TRBJ2-3, is GAGVSQSPSNKVTEKGKDVELRCDPISGHTALYWYRQSLGQGLEFLIYFQGNSAPDKSGLPSDRFSAERTGGSVSTLTIQRTQQEDSAVYLCASSSRGSTDTQYFGPGTRLTVL.

This clonotype was counted between two and nine times. This chain uses TRBV4-1 with TRBJ2-3; 7 positions match TRBD2. V dropped 0 bases and J dropped 5; count of bases not matched to a gene: 5. The CDR3 covers 15 residues. The germline V gene encodes CDR1 MGHRA and CDR2 YSYEKL. CDR3 in amino acids: CASSQDTLARDTQYF. The CDR3, as DNA: TGCGCCAGCAGCCAAGATACACTAGCGAGAGATACGCAGTATTTT.

CDR3 region: CASSIITMQTGELFF. CDR3 coding DNA: TGTGCCAGCAGCATTATTACGATGCAAACCGGGGAGCTGTTTTTT. The chain has TRBV28 and TRBJ2-2; D uncertain. Germline-derived CDR1 and CDR2 are MDHEN and SYDVKM. CDR3 length: 15 amino acids. V lost 6 bases and J 5 bases, leaving 16 bases between the germline ends.